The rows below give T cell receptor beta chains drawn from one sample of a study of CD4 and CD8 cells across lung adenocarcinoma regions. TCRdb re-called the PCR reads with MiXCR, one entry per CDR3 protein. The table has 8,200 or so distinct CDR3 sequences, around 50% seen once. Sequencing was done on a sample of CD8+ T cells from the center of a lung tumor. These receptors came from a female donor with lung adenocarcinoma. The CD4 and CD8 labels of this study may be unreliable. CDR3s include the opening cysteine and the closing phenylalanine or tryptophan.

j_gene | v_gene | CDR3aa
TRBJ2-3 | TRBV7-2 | CAGPVVRSTDTQYF
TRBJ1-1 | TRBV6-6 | CASIRDRRAANTEAFF
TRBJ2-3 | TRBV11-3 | CASSFGGVTDTQYF
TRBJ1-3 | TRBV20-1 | CSAWARQGTNTIYF
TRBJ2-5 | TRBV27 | CASSPSVPKTQYF
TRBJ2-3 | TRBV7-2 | CASRAGGKADAQYF
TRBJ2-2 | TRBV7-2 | CASSLGTVNTGELFF
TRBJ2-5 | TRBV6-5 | CASSYGFTETQYF
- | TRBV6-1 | CASSLGLTYEQYF
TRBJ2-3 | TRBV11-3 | CASGSHDRGSDEQFF
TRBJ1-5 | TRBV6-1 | CASREGLSDNQPQHF
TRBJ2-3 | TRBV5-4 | CASSLKQGATDTQYF
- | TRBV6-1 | CASTSGGTAGREQYF
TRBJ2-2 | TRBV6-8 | CARGLQGVNTEAQFF
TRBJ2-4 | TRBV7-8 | CASSVAGLCGTNMQYF
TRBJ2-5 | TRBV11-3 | CASSAKLAVEQYF
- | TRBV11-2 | CASSPSRERFNEQYF
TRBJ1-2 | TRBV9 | CASSVYGGPNYGYTF
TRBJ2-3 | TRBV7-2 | CASSLRVSGRRAKNTQYF
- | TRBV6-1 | CASNGGLAKDTQFF
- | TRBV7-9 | CASSFTGGATDTQYF
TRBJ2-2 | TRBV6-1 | CASQAEMAGTGELFF
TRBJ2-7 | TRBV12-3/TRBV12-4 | CASRSGQGVEQYF
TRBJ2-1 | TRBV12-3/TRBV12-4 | CASSFSSSVGGYEQFF
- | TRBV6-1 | CASSESAGTGANEQYF
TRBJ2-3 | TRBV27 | CAGSWGRVPETQYF
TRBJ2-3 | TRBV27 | CAAGLGGRGEDTQYF
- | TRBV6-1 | CASNRLTSDSYEQYF
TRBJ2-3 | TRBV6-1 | CASAPSGSGGADIQYF
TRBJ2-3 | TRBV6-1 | CASSRRDGTDTQYF
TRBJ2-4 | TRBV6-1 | CGIGAADMQYF
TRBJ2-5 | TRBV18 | CASSPPGLAEETQYF
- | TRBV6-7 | CASRPHYEQYF
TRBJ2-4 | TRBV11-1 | CARSLGRRGTNTQYF
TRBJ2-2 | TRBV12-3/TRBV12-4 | CASRKAGGPSTDKLYF
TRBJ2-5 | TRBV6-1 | CASGGSGGRGQETQYF
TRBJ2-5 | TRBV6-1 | CASTYTGTGPVETQYF
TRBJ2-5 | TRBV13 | CASRWGEWETQYF
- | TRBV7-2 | CASSSPAGGGGISQDTQYF
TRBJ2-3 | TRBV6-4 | CASRRLSTDTQFF
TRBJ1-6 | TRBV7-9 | CASSLFQVGDSPLHF
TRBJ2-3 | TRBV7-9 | CASSFGSRYQDTQYF
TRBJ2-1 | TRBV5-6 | CASSSLQGRPPYNEQFF
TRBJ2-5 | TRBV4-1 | CASSQGGTLTQYF
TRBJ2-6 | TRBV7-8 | CASSLGRGGLGSGANVLTF
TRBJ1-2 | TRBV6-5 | CASSYDNRDGYTF
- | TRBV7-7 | CASSLASRRTGTGLSLAKETQYF
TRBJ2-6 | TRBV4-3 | CASSRAMTGAVSGGANVLTF
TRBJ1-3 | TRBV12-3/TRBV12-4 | CASRVPHRSPGDTIYF
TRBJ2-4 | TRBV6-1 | CAGNGGRAQKIQYF
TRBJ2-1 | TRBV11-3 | CASSLDQGGSGKYNEQFF
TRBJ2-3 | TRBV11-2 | CASGFGGGPQETQYF
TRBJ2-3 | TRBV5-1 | CASSPGELSTDTQYF
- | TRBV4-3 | CASSQNRLPPYNGQFF